These T cell receptor beta chains were read from a single sample in a study of blood T cell repertoires in COVID-19. Assay used: immunoSEQ multiplex PCR; TCRdb lists only in-frame clones, some missing. The sample lists 110,000 to 150,000 clones, approximately 90% occurring once. The source material was PBMCs or T cells enriched from blood (not recorded which). All receptors derive from a man in his forties or fifties who had recovered from COVID-19. Both conserved end residues are part of each CDR3. Each record gives: CDR3 protein, CDR3 DNA, V gene, D gene, J gene, clone size. The D gene is left open where the match is weak. Size values are once, few and many counts, or a class for expanded clones, and some rows have none.

CATSSGLAVDTGELFF	TGTGCCACCAGCAGTGGACTAGCGGTGGACACCGGGGAGCTGTTTTTT	TRBV15	TRBD2	TRBJ2-2	-
CASSLYGPGHMSSYNEQFF	TGCGCCAGCAGCTTATATGGTCCGGGACATATGAGCTCCTACAATGAGCAGTTCTTC	TRBV5-1	-	TRBJ2-1	few
CASSQGQGMNTGELFF	TGTGCCAGCTCACAGGGACAGGGGATGAACACCGGGGAGCTGTTTTTT	TRBV18	TRBD1	TRBJ2-2	-
CASSNRTGVGQFF	TGTGCCAGCAGCAACCGGACAGGGGTCGGGCAGTTCTTC	TRBV5-5	TRBD1	TRBJ2-1	-
CASRSSGQGNNEQFF	TGTGCCAGCCGCTCCTCGGGACAGGGCAACAATGAGCAGTTCTTC	TRBV27	TRBD1	TRBJ2-1	-
CASSYSTSGDKSSYNEQFF	TGTGCCAGCAGTTATTCTACTAGCGGGGACAAGAGCTCCTACAATGAGCAGTTCTTC	TRBV6-2/TRBV6-3	TRBD2	TRBJ2-1	-
CASSQDRGGVAAFF	TGTGCCAGCAGCCAAGATAGGGGAGGCGTAGCGGCTTTCTTT	TRBV3-1/TRBV3-2	-	TRBJ1-1	-
CASNPGGSRWNGYTF	TGTGCCAGCAATCCAGGGGGCTCAAGGTGGAATGGCTACACCTTC	TRBV6-5	TRBD1	TRBJ1-2	-
CASRESRGRTEAFF	TGTGCCAGCAGGGAGAGCAGGGGTCGGACTGAAGCTTTCTTT	TRBV6-5	-	TRBJ1-1	few
CASSRWASGYSGANVLTF	TGTGCCAGCAGCCGGTGGGCTAGCGGATACTCTGGGGCCAACGTCCTGACTTTC	TRBV5-6	TRBD2	TRBJ2-6	-
CASSLVGTKSTDTQYF	TGTGCCAGCAGCTTAGTGGGGACAAAGAGCACAGATACGCAGTATTTT	TRBV7-2	-	TRBJ2-3	-
CASSLTPLAGELYF	TGTGCCAGCAGCTTAACGCCACTAGCGGGAGAGCTCTACTTC	TRBV7-3	TRBD2	TRBJ2-4	once
CASRTAAWGDGYTF	TGTGCCAGTAGAACCGCCGCTTGGGGGGATGGCTACACCTTC	TRBV19	-	TRBJ1-2	-
CASSVDPGYQPQHF	TGTGCCAGCAGCGTAGATCCAGGGTATCAGCCCCAGCATTTT	TRBV9	-	TRBJ1-5	-
CASSQGTQGGNTIYF	TGTGCCAGCTCACAGGGGACACAAGGAGGAAACACCATATATTTT	TRBV18	-	TRBJ1-3	few
CATSDRGPNNEQFF	TGTGCCACCTCGGACAGGGGGCCAAACAATGAGCAGTTCTTC	TRBV27	TRBD1	TRBJ2-1	medium-sized
CASSLQFSSGNTIYF	TGTGCCAGCAGCTTACAGTTTTCCTCTGGAAACACCATATATTTT	TRBV28	-	TRBJ1-3	-
CASSVSGSDTGELFF	TGTGCCAGCAGCGTTAGCGGGAGCGACACCGGGGAGCTGTTTTTT	TRBV7-3	TRBD2	TRBJ2-2	-
CASRTGMVDTEAFF	TGTGCCAGCAGGACAGGGATGGTTGACACTGAAGCTTTCTTT	TRBV7-2	TRBD1	TRBJ1-1	-
CASSQDNGAGFGSPLHF	TGCGCCAGCAGCCAAGATAATGGAGCGGGCTTCGGTTCACCCCTCCACTTT	TRBV4-3	-	TRBJ1-6	-
CASSQVVASGVETQYF	TGTGCCAGCAGCCAAGTCGTAGCTAGCGGGGTTGAGACCCAGTACTTC	TRBV4-2	TRBD2	TRBJ2-5	-
CSVAVGAGEKLFF	TGCAGCGTTGCCGTGGGGGCGGGTGAAAAACTGTTTTTT	TRBV29-1	-	TRBJ1-4	-
CATSDYGGTQYF	TGTGCCACCAGTGATTACGGGGGGACCCAGTACTTC	TRBV24-1	-	TRBJ2-5	-
CASSTEYQETQYF	TGTGCCAGCAGTACAGAGTACCAAGAGACCCAGTACTTC	TRBV28	-	TRBJ2-5	-
CASSLLTAYGYTF	TGTGCCAGCAGCTTATTGACAGCCTATGGCTACACCTTC	TRBV7-2	-	TRBJ1-2	few